The 13 T cell receptor beta chains below come from one sample, sequenced in a study of graft-versus-host responses after intestinal transplantation. Clones were sequenced by immunoSEQ multiplex PCR, and TCRdb holds only the in-frame ones, with some missing. The sample holds 7,500 to 10,000 clones; around 84% are singletons and the top ten take approximately 25%. The graft tissue was processed, and this released both intraepithelial and lamina propria lymphocytes. This specimen was ileum tissue, taken approximately 530 days after intestinal transplant. Receptors originate from a human patient who received an intestinal transplant, so some T cells may come from the graft donor.

This clone was detected only a few times. The V call is TRBV4-1, the J call TRBJ2-7, with TRBD1 matching over 9 bases. Trimming took 1 base from V and 0 from J; bases not matched to a gene: 4. Germline CDR1 is MGHRA and CDR2 is YSYEKL. This CDR3 comprises 16 residues. As DNA, the CDR3 is TGCGCCAGCAGCCAAGTGATGGGACAGGGCTCCTACGAGCAGTACTTC. Translating gives CASSQVMGQGSYEQYF.

The rearrangement links TRBV18 to TRBJ1-2, with 7 positions matching TRBD1. CDR3 size: 16 residues. J lost 5 bases, V lost 1 base, and 10 bases had no gene match. CDR1 is KGHSH and CDR2 is LQKENI in the germline V gene. In nucleotides, the CDR3 is TGTGCCAGCTCACCACTCAAGGGACAGAAGATTTATGGCTACACCTTC. The encoded protein is CASSPLKGQKIYGYTF. Full variable domain (rest looked up from reference TRBV18 and TRBJ1-2): NAGVMQNPRHLVRRRGQEARLRCSPMKGHSHVYWYRQLPEEGLKFMVYLQKENIIDESGMPKERFSAEFPKEGPSILRIQQVVRGDSAAYFCASSPLKGQKIYGYTFGSGTRLTVV.

This clone was detected only a few times. The CDR3 spells CASSSDGLNTGELFF. The CDR3, as DNA: TGTGCCAGCAGCTCGGACGGGTTGAACACCGGGGAGCTGTTTTTT. The chain couples TRBV7-3 to TRBJ2-2; no clear D. V lost 4 bases and J 1 base, leaving 10 bases between the germline ends. Germline-derived CDR1 and CDR2 are SGHTA and FQGTGA. CDR3 length: 15 amino acids.

This chain links TRBV5-1 with TRBJ2-7, with TRBD2 as a possible D gene (5 bases). Germline lookup yields CDR1 SGHRS and CDR2 YFSETQ. Trimming removed 0 bases at V and 9 bases at J, with 16 bases between. This CDR3 has 14 amino acids. The chain's CDR3 is CASSLDLTNRRQYF. CDR3 nucleotide sequence: TGCGCCAGCAGCTTGGATTTGACTAATCGAAGGCAGTACTTC.

This clone was found a few times. V and J are TRBV5-1 and TRBJ2-7; 7 bases align to TRBD1. Unmatched junction bases numbered 6, after V lost 1 base and J lost 2 bases. Germline V gene lookup returns CDR1 SGHRS and CDR2 YFSETQ. The CDR3 has 15 residues. The CDR3: CASSLTGQVAYEQYF. The CDR3 DNA sequence: TGCGCCAGCAGCTTGACTGGACAGGTAGCCTACGAGCAGTACTTC.

This rearrangement joins TRBV11-2 to TRBJ2-1; 12 bases are shared with TRBD2. Trimming removed 5 bases from V and 8 bases from J; junction bases left unmatched: 4. The CDR3 spans 14 residues. Germline-derived CDR1 and CDR2 are SGHAT and FQNNGV. CDR3 DNA: TGTGCCAGCAGCCTGACTAGCGGGAGCCATGAGCAGTTCTTC. Amino acid sequence: CASSLTSGSHEQFF.

V and J are TRBV5-1 and TRBJ2-5, with 11 nucleotides matching TRBD1. The better agreement between TRBJ2-7 and the DNA end casts doubt on the J call. CDR1 is SGHRS and CDR2 is YFSETQ in the germline V gene. The CDR3 runs 15 residues. The CDR3 bases are TGCGCCAGCAGCTCGGTGGGACAGGGGGTCAACGAGCAGTACTTC. Translating it yields CASSSVGQGVNEQYF.

The V and J genes are TRBV7-8 and TRBJ2-6; D is undetermined. The V and J ends lost 4 bases and 4 bases respectively, with 11 bases between them. CDR1 SGHVS and CDR2 FQNEAQ come from the germline V gene. The CDR3 spans 15 residues. CDR3 sequence (DNA): TGTGCCAGCAGCTCAAGGATTCTCGGGGCCAACGTCCTGACTTTC. Protein product: CASSSRILGANVLTF.

The chain employs TRBV7-3 and TRBJ1-1; TRBD1 matches at 7 bases. The trim removed 5 bases at V and 1 base at J, leaving 1 base unmatched. CDR3 size: 13 residues. Germline lookup yields CDR1 SGHTA and CDR2 FQGTGA. CDR3 DNA: TGTGCCAGCAGCCGGGACAGGAACACTGAAGCTTTCTTT. It yields the protein CASSRDRNTEAFF.

This chain joins TRBV27 and TRBJ2-5, with TRBD1 matching 7 bases. The better agreement between TRBJ2-7 and the DNA end casts doubt on the J call. CDR3 size: 14 residues. The germline CDR1 and CDR2 sequences are MNHEY and SMNVEV (reference sequence). CDR3 bases: TGTGCCAGCAGTTTTTCGGGACAGCCCTACGAGCAGTACTTC. Its protein is CASSFSGQPYEQYF.

This clone has only one observation. The chain is built from TRBV5-5 and TRBJ1-3, with TRBD1 matching over 8 bases. With V trimmed by 1 base and J by 0 bases, 0 bases remained unmatched. Germline assignment: CDR1 SGHKS and CDR2 YYEKEE (reference sequence). The CDR3 is 15 residues long. In DNA form, the CDR3 reads TGTGCCAGCAGCTTGACAGGGGGCTCTGGAAACACCATATATTTT. It yields the protein CASSLTGGSGNTIYF.

The chain couples TRBV21-1 to TRBJ2-5. TRBV21-1 counts as a pseudogene. The CDR3 contains 14 residues. The CDR3, as DNA: TGTGCCAGCAGCCGGGGGCGGGCCCGGGAGACCCAGTACTTC. Translation gives CASSRGRARETQYF.

This chain uses TRBV6-5 with TRBJ2-1; D uncertain. Germline V gene sequence: CDR1 MNHEY, CDR2 SVGAGI. There are 12 residues in the CDR3. The V gene lost 5 bases and the J gene lost 10 bases, with 12 bases spanning the gap. The chain's CDR3 is CASSHKYREQFF. CDR3 nucleotide sequence: TGTGCCAGCAGTCACAAATATCGGGAGCAGTTCTTC.